The present TCR beta chain was sequenced within a study of regulatory T cells in long-lasting Graves disease. General observations from the study: Not thyroid tissue but only peripheral blood was studied.

Building of the TCR beta libraries involved iRepertoire HTBI primers and Arm-PCR of CDR3 regions. TCRdb re-analysed the multiplex PCR reads in MiXCR, keeping a single row per CDR3 protein. This table holds approximately 500,000 distinct CDR3 sequences, roughly 21% found once. This clonotype came up many times. What it binds is not known. CDR1 is MGHDK and CDR2 is SYGVNS in the germline V gene. The CDR3 spans 18 residues. V shed 8 bases and J shed 1 base, with 26 bases lying between them. Time point of the sample: persistent/refractory GD, antithyroid drugs over 5 years with positive TRAb. From PBMCs, RNA was extracted and then used to make the TCR library.

Source: peripheral blood mononuclear cells (PBMCs), taken when the disease was refractory, from a patient treated with antithyroid drugs. J is TRBJ2-5 and V is TRBV25-1; D may match TRBD1 or TRBD2 (7 bases each). The receptor's source is a female donor with Graves disease. The CDR3 loop reads CASGPRGSSGDSQETQYF. CDR3 bases: TGTGCCAGCGGTCCCAGGGGGTCCAGCGGGGATTCCCAAGAGACCCAGTACTTC.